Each of the 16 T cell receptor beta chains below was sequenced from the same sample in a study of blood T cell repertoires in COVID-19. Using immunoSEQ multiplex PCR, the repertoire was profiled, and TCRdb retains in-frame clones only, with some absent. The data contain 150,000 to 200,000 clones, 80% to 90% of them singletons. Sequences were obtained from peripheral blood. Every receptor here comes from a man aged 50-60 years with active or convalescent COVID-19.

The chain carries TRBV14 and TRBJ2-3; 12 nucleotides agree with TRBD2. The CDR3 is 16 residues long. J lost 3 bases, V lost 4 bases, and 5 bases had no gene match. Germline V gene data show CDR1 as SGHDN and CDR2 as FVKESK. CDR3 DNA: TGTGCCAGCAGCCCAGGACTAGCGGGGTTTACAGATACGCAGTATTTT. The encoded protein is CASSPGLAGFTDTQYF.

The chain employs TRBV6-5 and TRBJ2-1; the match to TRBD2 covers 9 bases. The CDR3 has 14 residues. Germline V gene lookup returns CDR1 MNHEY and CDR2 SVGAGI. Trimming cost V 5 bases and J 7 bases; bases outside gene matches: 6. CDR3 DNA sequence: TGTGCCAGCAGTCGAGGCGGGAGGGGAAATGAGCAGTTCTTC. As protein: CASSRGGRGNEQFF.

This clone appeared a few times. The gene calls are TRBV24-1 and TRBJ2-2; the D is unclear. Trimming cost V 4 bases and J 2 bases, with 13 bases left between them. Germline V gene sequence: CDR1 KGHDR, CDR2 SFDVKD. CDR3 size: 16 residues. CDR3: CATSESTHENTGELFF. CDR3 in DNA: TGTGCCACCAGTGAAAGTACACATGAAAACACCGGGGAGCTGTTTTTT.

The CDR3 sequence is CASSTDGYGYTF. Written as DNA, the CDR3 is TGTGCCAGCAGCACAGACGGCTATGGCTACACCTTC. The J gene is TRBJ1-2, the V gene TRBV12-3 or TRBV12-4, with D hard to call. Trimming took 6 bases from V and 4 from J, leaving 9 bases between them. The CDR3 is 12 residues long.

This clone was seen just once. This rearrangement joins TRBV30 to TRBJ2-3; 9 bases line up with TRBD2. V lost 5 bases and J lost 2; bases outside the gene matches: 8. The germline gives CDR1 GTSNPN, CDR2 SVGIG (reference sequence). There are 15 residues in the CDR3. The CDR3 loop reads CAWGSGGTNTDTQYF. The CDR3 nucleotides read TGTGCCTGGGGGAGCGGGGGGACAAACACAGATACGCAGTATTTT.

The V and J genes are TRBV10-3 and TRBJ1-4, with D perhaps matching TRBD1 (5 bases). V lost 1 base and J 2 bases, leaving 8 bases between the germline ends. CDR3 length: 15 residues. Germline V lookup: CDR1 ENHRY, CDR2 SYGVKD. CDR3 in amino acids: CAISEWAGTNEKLFF. The CDR3 DNA is TGTGCCATCAGTGAGTGGGCAGGGACTAATGAAAAACTGTTTTTT.

The chain carries TRBV11-2 and TRBJ1-3; D gene uncertain. V lost 0 bases and J 0 bases, leaving 6 bases between the germline ends. There are 15 residues in the CDR3. The germline CDR1 and CDR2 sequences are SGHAT and FQNNGV. The CDR3 region is CASSLEPNSGNTIYF. Written as DNA, the CDR3 is TGTGCCAGCAGCTTAGAACCTAACTCTGGAAACACCATATATTTT.

Turning to this clone: Sequence at one end of the junction differs from germline and may be a read error. The rearrangement links TRBV9 to TRBJ2-1; maybe TRBD2 (6 bases). Per germline, CDR1 SGDLS and CDR2 YYNGEE. The CDR3 consists of 15 residues. The CDR3 spells CASSVAGVGGNEQFF. The CDR3 DNA reads as TGCGCCAGCAGCGTAGCAGGCGTGGGGGGCAATGAGCAGTTCTTC.

The chain employs TRBV10-2 and TRBJ1-5; D might be TRBD1 (5 bases). Deletions cut 0 bases from V and 5 bases from J, with 8 bases between. CDR3 size: 14 residues. Germline values: CDR1 WSHSY, CDR2 SAAADI. The CDR3 coding sequence is TGCGCCAGCAGTGAGTCGAAGGGGTATCAGCCCCAGCATTTT. Amino acids: CASSESKGYQPQHF.

The rearrangement uses TRBV18 and TRBJ2-7; a weak D match, TRBD1 (6 bases). CDR1 is KGHSH and CDR2 is LQKENI in the germline V gene. The CDR3 consists of 15 residues. Trimming took off 3 bases at V and 6 bases at J, with 18 bases between the two ends. The CDR3, as DNA: TGTGCCAGCTCACCCGACCACGACAGGACTGTCGAGCAGTACTTC. Translating gives CASSPDHDRTVEQYF.

The chain joins TRBV5-6 to TRBJ2-7, with 7 bases aligning to TRBD1. V trimming: 3 bases; J trimming: 3 bases; junction bases outside the gene matches: 9. The CDR3 length is 15 residues. Per the germline V gene, CDR1 is SGHDT and CDR2 is YYEEEE. The CDR3 sequence is CASSSPGTEFYEQYF. The CDR3 DNA sequence: TGTGCCAGCAGCTCCCCCGGGACAGAGTTCTACGAGCAGTACTTC.

This chain uses TRBV6-1 with TRBJ1-4; D perhaps matches TRBD1 (6 bases). V shed 2 bases and J shed 2 bases, with 9 bases lying between them. This CDR3 is built from 15 residues. Germline V gene lookup returns CDR1 MNHNS and CDR2 SASEGT. The CDR3 bases are TGTGCCAGCAGTGAAAGGGGGGGTACTAATGAAAAACTGTTTTTT. Its translation is CASSERGGTNEKLFF.

The rearrangement links TRBV5-6 to TRBJ2-5, with 7 nucleotides matching TRBD1. This CDR3 is 14 amino acids long. V lost 6 bases, J lost 3 bases, and 8 bases stayed unmatched. Germline V CDR1 and CDR2: SGHDT, YYEEEE. The DNA for the CDR3 is TGTGCCAGCACCCAGATCAGGGGGAAAGAGACCCAGTACTTC. Translation: CASTQIRGKETQYF.

The chain joins TRBV20-1 to TRBJ2-7; tentatively, D is TRBD1 (5 bases). CDR3 length: 12 residues. The V end was cut by 3 bases, the J end by 4 bases, with 10 bases between. Germline CDR1 and CDR2: DFQATT and SNEGSKA (reference sequence). CDR3 DNA: TGCAGTGCTAGTGACAGAAATTACGAGCAGTACTTC. This codes for CSASDRNYEQYF.

This clone appeared once. The rearrangement uses TRBV18 and TRBJ1-2, with 7 bases that match TRBD1. CDR1 KGHSH and CDR2 LQKENI come from the germline V gene. V lost 3 bases and J lost 8; bases outside the gene matches: 6. This CDR3 has 13 amino acids. The CDR3 DNA is TGTGCCAGCTCACCGGGACAGCTTTGGGGCTACACCTTC. Translating it yields CASSPGQLWGYTF.

V is TRBV4-3 and J is TRBJ2-5; D is undetermined. With 2 bases removed from V and 2 bases from J, the gap between germline ends came to 6 bases. This CDR3 has 13 amino acids. Looked up from germline, CDR1 is LGHNA and CDR2 is YSLEER. CDR3 DNA sequence: TGCGCCAGCAGCCAAAACGGGCAAGAGACCCAGTACTTC. Its protein is CASSQNGQETQYF.